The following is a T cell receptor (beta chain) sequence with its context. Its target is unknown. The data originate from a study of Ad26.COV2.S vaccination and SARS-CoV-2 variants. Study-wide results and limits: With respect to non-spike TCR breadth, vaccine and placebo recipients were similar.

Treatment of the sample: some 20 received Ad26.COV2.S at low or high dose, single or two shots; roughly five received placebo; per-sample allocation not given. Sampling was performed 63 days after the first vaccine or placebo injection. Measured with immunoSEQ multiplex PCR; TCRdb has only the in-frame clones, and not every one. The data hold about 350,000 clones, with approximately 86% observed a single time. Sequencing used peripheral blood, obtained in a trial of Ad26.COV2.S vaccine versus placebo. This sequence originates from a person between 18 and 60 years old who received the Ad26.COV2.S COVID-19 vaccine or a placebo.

CDR3 loop: CASSLMSGRNTGELFF. CDR3 nucleotide sequence: TGTGCCAGCAGTTTAATGAGCGGGAGGAACACCGGGGAGCTGTTTTTT. The chain couples TRBV27 to TRBJ2-2; 8 positions match TRBD2. This CDR3 is 16 amino acids long. Per germline, CDR1 MNHEY and CDR2 SMNVEV (reference sequence). V gave up 2 bases and J gave up 1 base; unmatched junction bases: 3.